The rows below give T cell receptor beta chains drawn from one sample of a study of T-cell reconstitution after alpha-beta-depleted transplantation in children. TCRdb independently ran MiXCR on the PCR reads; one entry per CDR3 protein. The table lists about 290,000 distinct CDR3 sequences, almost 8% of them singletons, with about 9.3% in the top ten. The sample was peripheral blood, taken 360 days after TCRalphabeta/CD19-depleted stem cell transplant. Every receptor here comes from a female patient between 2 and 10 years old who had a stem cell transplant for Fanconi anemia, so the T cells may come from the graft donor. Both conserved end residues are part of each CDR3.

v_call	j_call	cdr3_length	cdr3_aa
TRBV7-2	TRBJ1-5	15	CASSRETRIWQPQHF
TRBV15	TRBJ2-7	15	CATSRDVSEGGEQYF
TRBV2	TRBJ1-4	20	CASSLRIRFPRGTGDEKLFF
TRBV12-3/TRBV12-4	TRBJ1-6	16	CASSPDRGGYNSPLHF
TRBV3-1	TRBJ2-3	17	CASSQTHDSLGTDTQYF
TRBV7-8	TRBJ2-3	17	CASSYWTSGVVSDTQYF
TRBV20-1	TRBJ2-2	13	CSAFHSNTGELFF
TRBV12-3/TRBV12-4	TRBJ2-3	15	CASSWTGIDTDTQYF
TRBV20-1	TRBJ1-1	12	CSVVVWQAKAFF
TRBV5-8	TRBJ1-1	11	CASSRSFRAFF
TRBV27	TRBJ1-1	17	CASSLSGQAHMNTEAFF
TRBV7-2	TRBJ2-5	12	CASSPTGETQYF
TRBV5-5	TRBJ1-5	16	CASSLGIPHSNQPQHF
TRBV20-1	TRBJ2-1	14	CSAPTSGLWNEQFF
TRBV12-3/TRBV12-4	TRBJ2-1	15	CASSLAANPYNEQFF
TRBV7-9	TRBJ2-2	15	CASRPLATNTGELFF
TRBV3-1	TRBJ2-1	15	CASSFLDEVPWEQFF
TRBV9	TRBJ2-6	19	CASSVVDGNRRSGANVLTF
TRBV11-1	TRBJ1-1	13	CASSLWSNTEAFF
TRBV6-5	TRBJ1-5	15	CASRGPGQGIQPQHF
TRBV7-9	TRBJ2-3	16	CASSLADRLISDTQYF
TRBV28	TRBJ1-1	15	CASKGQPPMNTEAFF
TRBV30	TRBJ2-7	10	CAWSKKEQYF